Listed below are T cell receptor beta chains from one sample, sequenced in a study of human T cells and chemical hapten exposure. Via MiXCR, TCRdb re-called the RACE reads, giving one row per CDR3 protein. The sample shows 150,000 to 200,000 distinct CDR3 sequences, around a quarter of them seen only once. The starting material was whole blood, obtained in connection with sensitization to the hapten diphenylcyclopropenone (DPC). These TCRs come from a young woman with alopecia areata. Some clones in this sample may be carry-over from other donors' samples. CDR3s include the opening cysteine and the closing phenylalanine or tryptophan. A D gene is named only where the DNA matches it firmly. Clone size is not always given. Where it is, it says once, few, many or a class for expanded clones.

TGTGCCAGCGCGGGAGATACGCAGTATTTT,CASAGDTQYF,TRBV7-2,TRBJ2-3,many,.
TGTGCCAGCACAGCGGGGAGCTATGGCTACACCTTC,CASTAGSYGYTF,TRBV6-6,TRBJ1-2,.,.
TGTGCCAGCAGTTGGGGAGATACGCAGTATTTT,CASSWGDTQYF,TRBV6-5,TRBJ2-3,many,.
TGCGCCAGCAGCCAAGAGGGACTATCCGGGGAGCTGTTTTTT,CASSQEGLSGELFF,TRBV4-1,TRBJ2-2,.,TRBD2
TGCAGCGTCGGACAGGAGTATTCCTACAATGAGCAGTTCTTC,CSVGQEYSYNEQFF,TRBV29-1,TRBJ2-1,.,TRBD1
TGTGCCAGCAGCGTAAATAATAATTCACCCCTCCACTTT,CASSVNNNSPLHF,TRBV9,TRBJ1-6,few,.
TGTGCCAGCTCACCAAGAACAGGGGAGAACACTGAAGCTTTCTTT,CASSPRTGENTEAFF,TRBV18,TRBJ1-1,few,TRBD1
TGTGCCAGCAGCTTAGTCAGGGGTCAGCCCCAGCATTTT,CASSLVRGQPQHF,TRBV7-2,TRBJ1-5,.,.
TGCAGCGCCACCCACGGGGATACGCAGTATTTT,CSATHGDTQYF,TRBV29-1,TRBJ2-3,.,.
TGTGCCAGCAGCCAAGATTCGGGGGATCGGGAGCAGTACTTC,CASSQDSGDREQYF,TRBV4-2,TRBJ2-7,.,.
TGCAGTGCTGGGAGACAGTACAATCAGCCCCAGCATTTT,CSAGRQYNQPQHF,TRBV20-1,TRBJ1-5,.,.
TGTGCCAGCAGCGGACACACTTACAATGAGCAGTTCTTC,CASSGHTYNEQFF,TRBV9,TRBJ2-1,.,.
TGTGCCAGCAGGGACGGGACAGGGGGTGGCAATGAGCAGTTCTTC,CASRDGTGGGNEQFF,TRBV6-2/TRBV6-3,TRBJ2-1,.,TRBD1
TGTGCCAGCAGTTTATTCTTCCGGGAGGGGCCTATGGAGACAGATACGCAGTATTTT,CASSLFFREGPMETDTQYF,TRBV27,TRBJ2-3,.,TRBD2
TGCGCCAGCAGCTTGGCAGGGGTGCCCGGGGAGCTGTTTTTT,CASSLAGVPGELFF,TRBV5-1,TRBJ2-2,.,.
TGTGCCAGCAGCGCACGGACCTTCTCCTACGAGCAGTACTTC,CASSARTFSYEQYF,TRBV9,TRBJ2-7,.,.
TGTGCCAGCAGTGATTTGGGGGGCTACGCGAACACCGGGGAGCTGTTTTTT,CASSDLGGYANTGELFF,TRBV2,TRBJ2-2,.,.
TGCGCCAGCAGCCAGCATCTCCGGACAGCTAATGAAAAACTGTTTTTT,CASSQHLRTANEKLFF,TRBV4-3,TRBJ1-4,few,.
TGTGCCAGCAGCCGTATAATTCGAGGGACAGATACGCAGTATTTT,CASSRIIRGTDTQYF,TRBV7-8,TRBJ2-3,few,.
TGCAGTGCAAAAGCGCTTAGGAGGGGATGGACTGAAGCTTTCTTT,CSAKALRRGWTEAFF,TRBV20-1,TRBJ1-1,many,.
TGCAGTGCTACCCCTGACCGGGGGGCTACCTACGAGCAGTACTTC,CSATPDRGATYEQYF,TRBV20-1,TRBJ2-7,.,.
TGTGCCAGCAAGGCATCAATCACCCAAGAGACCCAGTACTTC,CASKASITQETQYF,TRBV12-3/TRBV12-4,TRBJ2-5,many,.
TGTGCCATCGGGTACGAGGGCGATACCGGGGAGCTGTTTTTT,CAIGYEGDTGELFF,TRBV10-3,TRBJ2-2,few,.
TGTGCCTGGGACCCTCGGGGACCGGGGGGAAACACCATATATTTT,CAWDPRGPGGNTIYF,TRBV30,TRBJ1-3,.,.
TGCAGCGGGATCGACAGGGTGGACACTGAAGCTTTCTTT,CSGIDRVDTEAFF,TRBV29-1,TRBJ1-1,.,TRBD1
TGTGCCAGCAGTGACCACTCCAATGAGCAGTTCTTC,CASSDHSNEQFF,TRBV2,TRBJ2-1,few,.
TGTGCCAGCAGGGGACAGGACACAGATACGCAGTATTTT,CASRGQDTDTQYF,TRBV6-5,TRBJ2-3,.,TRBD1
TGCGCCAGCAGCCAAGGGCAGATTTCCTACGAGCAGTACTTC,CASSQGQISYEQYF,TRBV4-1,TRBJ2-7,few,.
TGTGCCAGCAGCCGACCGCCTAGCAATGAGCAGTTCTTC,CASSRPPSNEQFF,TRBV28,TRBJ2-1,.,.
TGCGCCAGCAGCCAAGACTTGGGTGCCTCGGCGCAGTATTTT,CASSQDLGASAQYF,TRBV4-3,TRBJ2-3,.,.
TGCAGCGTTGAATACTACAATGAGCAGTTCTTC,CSVEYYNEQFF,TRBV29-1,TRBJ2-1,.,.
TGTGCCAGCAGTTACGTAACTCAGCCCCAGCATTTT,CASSYVTQPQHF,TRBV6-2/TRBV6-3,TRBJ1-5,many,.
TGCGCCGAATTCCGCCTGGGTTACGAGCAGTACTTC,CAEFRLGYEQYF,TRBV5-1,TRBJ2-7,few,.
TGCAGCGTTCTTTTTCAGGGTAGGGGAACTTTCTTT,CSVLFQGRGTFF,TRBV29-1,TRBJ1-1,few,.
TGTGCCACCAGCAGAGATTGGGGCCTAGCGGGAGACGAGACCCAGTACTTC,CATSRDWGLAGDETQYF,TRBV15,TRBJ2-5,.,TRBD2
TGCGCCAGCAGCCAGGGTAGGATCATAAACACTGAAGCTTTCTTT,CASSQGRIINTEAFF,TRBV4-1,TRBJ1-1,.,.
TGTGCCAGCAGTTACTCTGAGATGGTTTCCTGGCACGAGCAGTACTTC,CASSYSEMVSWHEQYF,TRBV6-2/TRBV6-3,TRBJ2-7,few,.
TGTGCCAGCAGCTTGGCCACCTGGACTTTTCCGGGACTAGTCTTC,CASSLATWTFPGLVF,TRBV7-6,TRBJ2-1,.,TRBD2
TGCAGCGTTGGGGGACAGTACGACACTGAAGCTTTCTTT,CSVGGQYDTEAFF,TRBV29-1,TRBJ1-1,.,TRBD1
TGTGCCAGCAGCTCAGGACAGGGGGCAAATCAGCCCCAGCATTTT,CASSSGQGANQPQHF,TRBV7-9,TRBJ1-5,.,TRBD1
TGTGCCAGCAGCCCCTTGGGCCCGGATCAGCCCCAGCATTTT,CASSPLGPDQPQHF,TRBV7-6,TRBJ1-5,.,.
TGCAGTGCTAGATATAGTTCCCTCACAGATACGCAGTATTTT,CSARYSSLTDTQYF,TRBV20-1,TRBJ2-3,.,.
TGTGCCATCAGTGAGTCGAAACTCCAGCGGGGACCGTTCTACAATGAGCAGTTCTTC,CAISESKLQRGPFYNEQFF,TRBV10-3,TRBJ2-1,.,TRBD2
TGTGCCAGCAGCCCCGTTTTTGAAGCTTTCTTT,CASSPVFEAFF,TRBV11-2,TRBJ1-1,few,.
TGCGCCAGCAGCCAAGGGCTAGCGCTTTGGGATGAGCAGTTCTTC,CASSQGLALWDEQFF,TRBV4-3,TRBJ2-1,.,.
TGTGCCAGCTCACGTGGGAGGGCGAACACTGAAGCTTTCTTT,CASSRGRANTEAFF,TRBV18,TRBJ1-1,.,.